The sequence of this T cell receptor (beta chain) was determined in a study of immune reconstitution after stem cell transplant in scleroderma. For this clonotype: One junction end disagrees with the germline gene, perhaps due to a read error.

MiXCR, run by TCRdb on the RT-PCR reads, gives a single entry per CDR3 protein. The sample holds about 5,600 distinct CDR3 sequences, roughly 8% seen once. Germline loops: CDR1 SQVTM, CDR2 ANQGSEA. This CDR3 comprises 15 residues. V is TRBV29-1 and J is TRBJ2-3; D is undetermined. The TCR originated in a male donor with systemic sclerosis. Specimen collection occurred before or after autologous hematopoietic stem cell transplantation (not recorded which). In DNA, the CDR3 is TGCAGCGTTGCAGGCGGCTACCTGGGCACGGATACGCAGTATTTT. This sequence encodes CSVAGGYLGTDTQYF.